A single sample gave rise to the 18 T cell receptor beta chains below, sequenced in a study of early T cells in non-severe SARS-CoV-2 infection (dated by TCRdb to about 2021). Library prep was done by 5' RACE. These reads were obtained on a NextSeq 500. TCRdb reran the public reads through fastp at Q25 and MiXCR, keeping productive beta chains. A single entry per CDR3 protein holds the most common genes and DNA from its merged rows. The sample table holds about 59,000 distinct CDR3 sequences, of which roughly 12% were seen once. About 3.1% of the sample is taken by the ten largest. Specimen: whole blood. These receptor sequences come from an adult who was a healthcare worker with PCR-confirmed SARS-CoV-2 infection or an uninfected control (not recorded which).

In its sample, this clonotype was seen many times. This chain connects TRBV3-1 to TRBJ2-7, with D perhaps matching TRBD1 or TRBD2 (5 bases each). With 6 bases removed from V and 2 bases from J, the gap between germline ends came to 11 bases. The CDR3 has 13 amino acids. Germline CDR1 is LGHDT and CDR2 is YNNKEL (reference sequence). This CDR3 reads CASSRDQAYEQYF. Written as DNA, the CDR3 is TGTGCCAGCAGTAGGGACCAGGCCTACGAGCAGTACTTC.

This rearrangement joins TRBV5-4 to TRBJ2-3; 10 bases agree with TRBD2. V shed 8 bases and J 2 bases; nucleotides not matched to a gene: 5. CDR3 size: 14 residues. Germline assignment: CDR1 SGHNT and CDR2 YYREEE (reference sequence). Here the CDR3 reads CASGTSEFTDTQYF. In nucleotides, the CDR3 is TGTGCCAGTGGGACTAGCGAATTCACAGATACGCAGTATTTT.

This clonotype occurred many times. CDR3 protein: CASQTGGRATGELFF. CDR3 bases: TGTGCCAGCCAGACGGGGGGCCGGGCCACCGGGGAGCTGTTTTTT. The chain couples TRBV2 to TRBJ2-2, with D perhaps TRBD2 (7 bases). V lost 8 bases and J 4 bases, leaving 17 bases between the germline ends. The germline CDR1 and CDR2 sequences are SNHLY and FYNNEI. CDR3 size: 15 residues.

This clonotype was counted at least ten times. This chain links TRBV27 with TRBJ1-1; D remains unclear. The V end was cut by 4 bases, the J end by 3 bases, with 9 bases between. Per the germline V gene, CDR1 is MNHEY and CDR2 is SMNVEV (reference sequence). CDR3 size: 13 residues. The CDR3 protein is CASSSAWDTEAFF. CDR3 sequence (DNA): TGTGCCAGCAGTTCCGCCTGGGACACTGAAGCTTTCTTT.

This clonotype was seen ten or more times. The chain couples TRBV12-3 or TRBV12-4 to TRBJ1-4; 7 nucleotides agree with TRBD1. The CDR3 totals 16 residues. V shed 3 bases and J 5 bases; nucleotides not matched to a gene: 9. CDR3 DNA sequence: TGTGCCAGCAGTTTGTCTCTTATGACAGGGAATGAAAAACTGTTTTTT. Translation gives CASSLSLMTGNEKLFF.

This clonotype was seen a handful of times. J is TRBJ2-1 and V is TRBV27, with D unclear. The CDR3 is 11 amino acids. Trimming took off 6 bases at V and 10 bases at J, with 10 bases between the two ends. Germline V gives CDR1 MNHEY, CDR2 SMNVEV (reference sequence). The CDR3 DNA follows: TGTGCCAGCAGCTTAGGGCTGGAGCAGTTCTTC. Its translation: CASSLGLEQFF.

This clonotype came up a few times. The CDR3 region has the DNA TGTGCCAGCAGTCCAGGGACAGGGGAAGTGGGGACTGAAGCTTTCTTT. Translating it yields CASSPGTGEVGTEAFF. This chain connects TRBV27 to TRBJ1-1; 10 nucleotides line up with TRBD1. This CDR3 has 16 residues. V shed 5 bases, J shed 5 bases, and the junction held 11 bases outside the gene matches. CDR1 is MNHEY, CDR2 SMNVEV, per germline (reference sequence).

This clonotype was recorded at least ten times. The rearrangement links TRBV12-3 or TRBV12-4 to TRBJ2-3; tentatively, D is TRBD1 or TRBD2 (5 bases each). The CDR3 loop spans 16 amino acids. Trimming took 1 base from V and 4 from J, leaving 15 bases between them. CDR3 amino acids: CASSLVGPPAADTQYF. CDR3 nucleotide sequence: TGTGCCAGCAGTTTAGTGGGACCCCCAGCCGCAGATACGCAGTATTTT.

This clonotype was seen at least ten times. V gene TRBV30 combines with J gene TRBJ2-7, with 7 bases that match TRBD1. The V gene end was trimmed by 5 bases and the J gene end by 0 bases; junction bases not matched to a gene: 4. This CDR3 has 13 amino acids. The germline CDR1 and CDR2 sequences are GTSNPN and SVGIG (reference sequence). CDR3 residues: CAWDTGVSYEQYF. The CDR3, as DNA: TGTGCCTGGGATACAGGGGTCTCCTACGAGCAGTACTTC.

This clonotype appeared a few times. V and J are TRBV7-3 and TRBJ1-1; D is possibly TRBD1 (5 bases). Germline V gives CDR1 SGHTA, CDR2 FQGTGA. The CDR3 consists of 16 residues. Trimming cost V 5 bases and J 1 base, with 17 bases left between them. CDR3 coding DNA: TGTGCCAGCAGCCCGAGGACACCCCGGGGGAACACTGAAGCTTTCTTT. It yields the protein CASSPRTPRGNTEAFF.

The chain employs TRBV10-3 and TRBJ2-7; D unresolved. The CDR3 runs to 11 residues. Germline-derived CDR1 and CDR2 are ENHRY and SYGVKD. The V and J ends lost 1 base and 4 bases respectively, with 2 bases between them. The CDR3 reads CAISELYEQYF. Here the CDR3 DNA reads TGTGCCATCAGTGAGTTATACGAGCAGTACTTC.

With regard to this clonotype: A much larger clone lies a single base off, so this may be a read error. The chain recombines TRBV7-8 with TRBJ2-1; D is undetermined. This CDR3 is built from 16 residues. Germline lookup yields CDR1 SGHVS and CDR2 FQNEAQ. DNA for the CDR3: TGTGCCTGCAGCTCCGCCGGGCCCAGCTCCTACAATGAGCAGTTCTTC. It translates to CACSSAGPSSYNEQFF.

The sample holds many counts of this clonotype. The V call is TRBV11-2, the J call TRBJ2-2; D gene uncertain. The CDR3 runs 17 residues. Trimming removed 0 bases at V and 0 bases at J, with 11 bases between. Per the germline V gene, CDR1 is SGHAT and CDR2 is FQNNGV. The CDR3 DNA sequence: TGTGCCAGCAGCTTAGATCCCGAGGCCGCGAACACCGGGGAGCTGTTTTTT. Amino acids: CASSLDPEAANTGELFF.

This clonotype has at least ten counts. The chain links TRBV3-1 to TRBJ2-1; TRBD2 agrees at 8 bases. The trim removed 2 bases at V and 4 bases at J, leaving 7 bases unmatched. The CDR3 runs 16 residues. Germline CDR1 and CDR2: LGHDT and YNNKEL (reference sequence). CDR3 region: CASSQRSGSFYNEQFF. The CDR3, as DNA: TGTGCCAGCAGCCAAAGAAGCGGGAGTTTTTACAATGAGCAGTTCTTC.

The chain couples TRBV29-1 to TRBJ1-2; tentative D call: TRBD1 (6 bases). Germline loops: CDR1 SQVTM, CDR2 ANQGSEA. V was trimmed by 7 bases and J by 4 bases, leaving 10 bases between them. There are 11 residues in the CDR3. The CDR3 loop is CSAGDIYGYTF. The CDR3 bases are TGCAGCGCCGGGGACATCTATGGCTACACCTTC.

This clonotype was seen a handful of times. This rearrangement joins TRBV29-1 to TRBJ2-5, with D tentatively TRBD2 (6 bases). Germline lookup yields CDR1 SQVTM and CDR2 ANQGSEA. There are 16 residues in the CDR3. V was pared by 6 bases and J by 3 bases, with 23 bases between. The DNA for the CDR3 is TGCAGCGTGGAGGGCCAGGACCATCAGAGGGAAGAGACCCAGTACTTC. Encoded protein: CSVEGQDHQREETQYF.

This clonotype came up many times. The chain recombines TRBV20-1 with TRBJ2-7; 7 bases map to TRBD1. The V segment lost 0 bases and the J segment 1 base; nucleotides outside the gene matches: 24. CDR1 and CDR2 from the germline V gene are DFQATT and SNEGSKA (reference sequence). This CDR3 comprises 21 residues. The CDR3, as DNA: TGCAGTGCTAGAGATCGACTCCCTAGACAGGGTAGCCCAGTGGGGTCCTACGAGCAGTACTTC. Protein: CSARDRLPRQGSPVGSYEQYF.

This chain connects TRBV12-3 or TRBV12-4 to TRBJ1-1; possible D gene TRBD1, 5 bases. Deletions cut 1 base from V and 5 bases from J, with 11 bases between. CDR3 length equals 14 residues. This chain's CDR3 is CASSLGAGVTEAFF. The CDR3 region has the DNA TGTGCCAGCAGTTTAGGGGCGGGGGTGACTGAAGCTTTCTTT.